These 8 T cell receptor beta chains came from one sample sequenced in a study of control samples from healthy donors and cancer patients. Assay used: immunoSEQ multiplex PCR; TCRdb lists only in-frame clones, some missing. The sample lists 78,000 or so clones; around 84% were seen once. Sequencing was carried out using blood. The receptors were sampled from a man in his fifties in good health.

The chain employs TRBV10-3 and TRBJ2-1; D unresolved. Per the germline V gene, CDR1 is ENHRY and CDR2 is SYGVKD. Trimming removed 2 bases from V and 9 bases from J, with 5 bases in between. The CDR3 contains 11 residues. CDR3 sequence reads: CAISEVSEQFF. Written as DNA, the CDR3 is TGTGCCATCAGTGAGGTTAGTGAGCAGTTCTTC.

The chain employs TRBV10-2 and TRBJ2-1; 14 positions agree with TRBD2. J was trimmed by 16 bases and V by 4 bases; bases with no gene match: 9. The CDR3 runs to 14 residues. CDR1 WSHSY and CDR2 SAAADI come from the germline V gene. CDR3 sequence (DNA): TGCGCCAGCAGTGGGCCACGGACTAGCGGGAGGAAATTCTTC. Protein sequence: CASSGPRTSGRKFF.

Concerning this clone: The junction departs from germline at one end; a sequencing error may be responsible. The chain couples TRBV29-1 to TRBJ2-7, with unresolved D. CDR3 length: 12 amino acids. CDR1 SQVTM and CDR2 ANQGSEA come from the germline V gene. CDR3 bases: TGCAGCGTTGGGGAAAGCTCCCACGAGCAGTACTTC. Encoded protein: CSVGESSHEQYF.

The J gene is TRBJ2-1, the V gene TRBV6-2 or TRBV6-3; 10 bases agree with TRBD2. This CDR3 is built from 20 residues. The germline V gene has CDR1 MNHEY and CDR2 SVGEGT. Trimming cost V 0 bases and J 1 base; bases outside gene matches: 12. The DNA for the CDR3 is TGTGCCAGCAGTTACTCCCGTCTAGCGGGAGATCACTATTCCTACAATGAGCAGTTCTTC. This encodes CASSYSRLAGDHYSYNEQFF.

The chain joins TRBV6-6 to TRBJ2-1, with TRBD2 matching over 11 bases. The CDR3 has 14 residues. Germline CDR1 MNHNY, CDR2 SVGAGI (reference sequence). Trimming took 10 bases from V and 6 from J; bases not matched to a gene: 8. This CDR3 is CATELAGVSNEQFF. The CDR3 nucleotides are TGTGCCACCGAACTAGCGGGAGTATCCAATGAGCAGTTCTTC.

The rearrangement uses TRBV5-1 and TRBJ1-3; D unresolved. The CDR3 extends over 15 amino acids. Per the germline V gene, CDR1 is SGHRS and CDR2 is YFSETQ. V was cut by 4 bases and J by 2 bases, with 13 bases left in between. The CDR3 bases are TGCGCCAGCAGCACGTATGGAGGGACTGGAAACACCATATATTTT. This sequence encodes CASSTYGGTGNTIYF.

This clone was recorded once. The CDR3 region is CASISGMNTEAFF. The DNA for the CDR3 is TGTGCCAGCATTTCCGGGATGAACACTGAAGCTTTCTTT. V usage is TRBV28 and J usage is TRBJ1-1; D gene unclear. The CDR3 spans 13 residues. From germline, CDR1 is MDHEN and CDR2 SYDVKM. V was trimmed by 7 bases and J by 0 bases, leaving 9 bases between them.

V is TRBV4-2 and J is TRBJ1-6; D not resolved. The CDR3 spans 16 residues. The V gene's germline CDR1 is LGHNA and CDR2 YNFKEQ. V dropped 0 bases and J dropped 12 bases, with 18 bases sitting between them. CDR3 in amino acids: CASSQDLVSPGLPLHF. CDR3 coding DNA: TGTGCCAGCAGCCAAGATTTAGTCTCACCAGGATTACCCCTCCACTTT.